The subject of this entry is one TCR beta chain. This entry comes from a study of blood T cell repertoires in COVID-19. Background on the study: PBMCs, B-cell-depleted T cells, or T cells provided the cDNA or gDNA that made up the material.

Trimming pared 1 base from V and 5 bases from J, leaving 7 bases between. The CDR3 sequence is 13 residues long. The germline V gene encodes CDR1 SGHTA and CDR2 FQGNSA. Per the original data handling: Counts of nucleated cells, estimated from reference gene primer amplification, were obtained. Measured with immunoSEQ multiplex PCR; TCRdb has only the in-frame clones, and not every one. The D gene and trimming were derived from the DNA, and the V and J assignments and clone size from that table. Here the sample spans about 260,000 clones, 86% being singletons. The rearrangement uses TRBV7-2 and TRBJ2-3, with unresolved D. The sample taken for sequencing was peripheral blood. This TCR derives from a man aged 25 to 40 with active or convalescent COVID-19. The CDR3 loop reads CASSLVRGDTQYF. Here the CDR3 DNA reads TGTGCCAGCAGCTTAGTCCGCGGAGATACGCAGTATTTT.